These T cell receptor beta chains were read from a single sample in a study of T cell responses to AZD1222 COVID-19 vaccine. Libraries were prepared by immunoSEQ multiplex PCR; TCRdb keeps only in-frame clonotypes and omits some of them. This table has about 120,000 clones, about nine tenths appearing once. The material sequenced was peripheral blood, taken on day 0 of AZD1222 vaccination. The receptors originated from an adult in good health. The CDR3 runs from the conserved cysteine through the conserved F or W. Fields, in order: V gene, D gene, J gene, clone size, CDR3 DNA, CDR3 protein. D genes are given only for firm matches. Clone size appears in some rows only: once, few, many, or a class for an expanded clone.

V: TRBV4-3
D: TRBD1
J: TRBJ1-2
size: .
DNA: TGCGCCAGCAGCCCTTCCGACAGGGTAGAAAACTATGGCTACACCTTC
CDR3: CASSPSDRVENYGYTF

V: TRBV6-2/TRBV6-3
D: .
J: TRBJ1-1
size: .
DNA: TGTGCCAGCAGTTATACGGGCACTGAAGCTTTCTTT
CDR3: CASSYTGTEAFF

V: TRBV13
D: .
J: TRBJ2-1
size: .
DNA: TGTGCCAGCAGCTTAAACCTAGAGCAGTTCTTC
CDR3: CASSLNLEQFF

V: TRBV19
D: .
J: TRBJ2-2
size: .
DNA: TGTGCCAGTAGTCCTACCCGACTAGTTGGCGGCGGGGAGCTGTTTTTT
CDR3: CASSPTRLVGGGELFF

V: TRBV30
D: TRBD1
J: TRBJ1-1
size: .
DNA: TGTGCCTGGAGTCACCGGGACAGGGGGTACGTAGGTGAAGCTTTCTTT
CDR3: CAWSHRDRGYVGEAFF

V: TRBV7-2
D: .
J: TRBJ1-1
size: .
DNA: TGTGCCAGCAGCTTAAGAGTAGGGAACACTGAAGCTTTCTTT
CDR3: CASSLRVGNTEAFF

V: TRBV3-1/TRBV3-2
D: .
J: TRBJ2-7
size: .
DNA: TGTGCCAGCAGCCAAGGGGCTAGCAGCGAGCAGTACTTC
CDR3: CASSQGASSEQYF

V: TRBV3-1/TRBV3-2
D: .
J: TRBJ2-7
size: .
DNA: TGTGCCAGCAGCCAAATCAAATACGAGCAGTACTTC
CDR3: CASSQIKYEQYF

V: TRBV6-5
D: TRBD1
J: TRBJ1-2
size: .
DNA: TGTGCCAGCAGCCCAGCGCAGGGGGACTATGGCTACACCTTC
CDR3: CASSPAQGDYGYTF

V: TRBV9
D: .
J: TRBJ1-2
size: .
DNA: TGTGCCAGCAGCGCCGGGGACGGCTACACCTTC
CDR3: CASSAGDGYTF

V: TRBV7-9
D: .
J: TRBJ1-2
size: .
DNA: TGTGCCAGCAGCTTCTGGGGAGAGGAGGGCTACACCTTC
CDR3: CASSFWGEEGYTF

V: TRBV7-2
D: .
J: TRBJ1-3
size: .
DNA: TGTGCCAGCAGCTTAGTTGGGGGAGGAGTAGGAAACACCATATATTTT
CDR3: CASSLVGGGVGNTIYF

V: TRBV5-6
D: .
J: TRBJ1-1
size: .
DNA: TGTGCCAGCAGCTGGCAGGATCTTTTGAACACTGAAGCTTTCTTT
CDR3: CASSWQDLLNTEAFF

V: TRBV7-2
D: .
J: TRBJ1-3
size: .
DNA: TGTGCCAGCAGCCCCGTGGGTACAGGAAACACCATATATTTT
CDR3: CASSPVGTGNTIYF

V: TRBV7-3
D: .
J: TRBJ1-2
size: .
DNA: TGTGCCAGCAGCTTAACGTCCGGAGGCGGCTACACCTTC
CDR3: CASSLTSGGGYTF

V: TRBV6-5
D: .
J: TRBJ2-7
size: once
DNA: TGTGCCAGCAGATTCACAGGAGCCTACGAGCAGTACTTC
CDR3: CASRFTGAYEQYF

V: TRBV6-5
D: TRBD2
J: TRBJ2-2
size: .
DNA: TGTGCCAGCAGTTACGGCGGGGGGAACACCGGGGAGCTGTTTTTT
CDR3: CASSYGGGNTGELFF

V: TRBV5-6
D: TRBD1
J: TRBJ1-2
size: .
DNA: TGTGCCAGCAGCCCGGGACAGGGGGCATATGGCTACACCTTC
CDR3: CASSPGQGAYGYTF

V: TRBV5-1
D: .
J: TRBJ2-2
size: .
DNA: TGCGCCAGCAGCTTGGTAGGGGGGTTAGCCGGGGAGCTGTTTTTT
CDR3: CASSLVGGLAGELFF

V: TRBV19
D: TRBD1
J: TRBJ2-7
size: .
DNA: TGTGCCAGTAGTACCCCGGGACAGACCTACGAGCAGTACTTC
CDR3: CASSTPGQTYEQYF

V: TRBV12-3/TRBV12-4
D: .
J: TRBJ2-7
size: once
DNA: TGTGCCAGCAGTTCCTTATACGAGCAGTACTTC
CDR3: CASSSLYEQYF

V: TRBV6-2/TRBV6-3
D: .
J: TRBJ2-5
size: .
DNA: TGTGCCAGCAGTCCCGGGTCGAAAGAGACCCAGTACTTC
CDR3: CASSPGSKETQYF

V: TRBV25-1
D: .
J: TRBJ1-1
size: .
DNA: TGTGCCAGCAGTAGGGCAGGGGAGGTCACTGAAGCTTTCTTT
CDR3: CASSRAGEVTEAFF

V: TRBV5-1
D: .
J: TRBJ1-1
size: .
DNA: TGCGCCAGCACCCTGTCCCAGGGGCTGGCTGAAGCTTTCTTT
CDR3: CASTLSQGLAEAFF

V: TRBV6-5
D: TRBD1
J: TRBJ1-2
size: few
DNA: TGTGCCAGCAGTCCCCGGACAGGGAACGATTATGGCTACACCTTC
CDR3: CASSPRTGNDYGYTF

V: TRBV9
D: .
J: TRBJ2-1
size: .
DNA: TGTGCCAGCAGCGTAGGGTTTGAGCAGTTCTTC
CDR3: CASSVGFEQFF

V: TRBV7-2
D: .
J: TRBJ1-5
size: .
DNA: TGTGCCAGCAGCTTAGAGGCTAGTAGCAATCAGCCCCAGCATTTT
CDR3: CASSLEASSNQPQHF

V: TRBV6-5
D: .
J: TRBJ1-2
size: .
DNA: TGTGCCAGCACCGATGATGGCCGTTCTGGCTACACCTTC
CDR3: CASTDDGRSGYTF

V: TRBV4-3
D: TRBD1
J: TRBJ2-4
size: .
DNA: TGCGCCAGCGGTGACAGGGCGTCGAACATTCAGTACTTC
CDR3: CASGDRASNIQYF

V: TRBV4-3
D: .
J: TRBJ1-1
size: .
DNA: TGCGCCAGCAGCCAAGACGGGCAGGGTAGAGCTGAAGCTTTCTTT
CDR3: CASSQDGQGRAEAFF

V: TRBV4-1
D: TRBD2
J: TRBJ2-2
size: .
DNA: TGCGCCACAGGTCGGACTAGCGGGCCGACCCTAGGGGAGCTGTTTTTT
CDR3: CATGRTSGPTLGELFF

V: TRBV28
D: .
J: TRBJ1-1
size: .
DNA: TGTGCCAGCAGTTCCGTCAGGGCATCTGAAAGGGTTGAAGCTTTCTTT
CDR3: CASSSVRASERVEAFF

V: TRBV5-1
D: TRBD2
J: TRBJ2-5
size: .
DNA: TGCGCCAGCAGCTTGGCCCCTAGCGGGGGGGCGGGGGAGACCCAGTACTTC
CDR3: CASSLAPSGGAGETQYF

V: TRBV27
D: TRBD1
J: TRBJ2-7
size: .
DNA: TGTGCCAGCGCGCTGGGGACAGAAGCCTACGAGCAGTACTTC
CDR3: CASALGTEAYEQYF

V: TRBV9
D: .
J: TRBJ1-5
size: .
DNA: TGTGCCAGCAGCGTAGTGGGCCCACAGCGAAGTCAGCCCCAGCATTTT
CDR3: CASSVVGPQRSQPQHF

V: TRBV4-2
D: .
J: TRBJ2-7
size: .
DNA: TGTGCCAGCAGCCAAGGCGGGACCTTCTCCTACGAGCAGTACTTC
CDR3: CASSQGGTFSYEQYF

V: TRBV4-3
D: .
J: TRBJ1-5
size: .
DNA: TGCGCCAGCAGCCAAGATCTCCCCGGACAAGGTGACCATCAGCCCCAGCATTTT
CDR3: CASSQDLPGQGDHQPQHF

V: TRBV4-3
D: .
J: TRBJ2-1
size: .
DNA: TGCGCCAGCAGCCAAGAACAGTACAATGAGCAGTTCTTC
CDR3: CASSQEQYNEQFF

V: TRBV19
D: .
J: TRBJ1-2
size: .
DNA: TGTGCCAGTAGTATAGTCGACAGAGACTATGGCTACACCTTC
CDR3: CASSIVDRDYGYTF

V: TRBV3-1/TRBV3-2
D: .
J: TRBJ1-2
size: .
DNA: TGTGCCAGCAGCCAAGACGGGCAGAGTACCTATGGCTACACCTTC
CDR3: CASSQDGQSTYGYTF

V: TRBV6-6
D: .
J: TRBJ1-2
size: .
DNA: TGTGCCAGCAGTTACTCTAGGCACGCTAACTATGGCTACACCTTC
CDR3: CASSYSRHANYGYTF